This entry lists 20 T cell receptor beta chains sequenced from one sample in a study of shared clonotypes between healthy human individuals. Sequencing was performed with immunoSEQ multiplex PCR; in TCRdb, only in-frame clones are kept and a portion is missing. The sample lists roughly 2,300,000 clones, about nine tenths seen once, with around 0.4% in the top ten. The material sequenced was naive CD4+ T cells from PBMCs. Subset denoted: CD45RA+ positively selected. The origin of the receptors is a man younger than 30 in good health. Some clones in this sample may be carry-over from other donors' samples.

This rearrangement joins TRBV27 to TRBJ2-7, with D possibly TRBD1 on 6 matching bases. This CDR3 contains 16 residues. Trimming pared 7 bases from V and 0 bases from J, leaving 19 bases between. CDR1 and CDR2 from the germline V gene are MNHEY and SMNVEV (reference sequence). The CDR3 region has the DNA TGTGCCAGCATCTCAGGGGCCCGGACAGACTCCTACGAGCAGTACTTC. Protein product: CASISGARTDSYEQYF.

Written as DNA, the CDR3 is TGTGCCAGCAGCCCCGACATCCCGAACACTGAAGCTTTCTTT. Translation: CASSPDIPNTEAFF. V is TRBV7-9 and J is TRBJ1-1, with D hard to call. Germline V lookup: CDR1 SEHNR, CDR2 FQNEAQ (reference sequence). This CDR3 has 14 residues. V shed 5 bases and J shed 1 base, with 11 bases lying between them.

The V call is TRBV28, the J call TRBJ1-5; no clear D. V was trimmed by 5 bases and J by 6 bases, leaving 17 bases between them. This CDR3 spans 15 amino acids. Germline CDR1 and CDR2: MDHEN and SYDVKM. DNA for the CDR3: TGTGCCAGCAGTCCACCCCGTCCGGAAAGTCAGCCCCAGCATTTT. Protein: CASSPPRPESQPQHF.

The gene calls are TRBV4-2 and TRBJ2-2, with TRBD2 identical over 10 bases. V was clipped by 5 bases and J by 4 bases; unmatched bases: 7. The CDR3 is 16 residues long. CDR1 and CDR2 from the germline V gene are LGHNA and YNFKEQ. CDR3 DNA sequence: TGTGCCAGCAGCACTGGGGGACTAGCGACCACCGGGGAGCTGTTTTTT. It encodes CASSTGGLATTGELFF.

V and J are TRBV30 and TRBJ2-1, with 12 bases identical to TRBD2. Germline CDR1 reads GTSNPN; CDR2 reads SVGIG (reference sequence). V was clipped by 4 bases and J by 0 bases; unmatched bases: 10. The CDR3 sequence is 18 residues long. This CDR3 is CAWIPGLAGRRSYNEQFF. CDR3 bases: TGTGCCTGGATTCCCGGACTAGCGGGACGCCGCTCCTACAATGAGCAGTTCTTC.

The V gene is TRBV5-6, the J gene TRBJ2-4, with D perhaps assigned TRBD1 or TRBD2 (5 bases each). V lost 4 bases and J lost 8, with 7 bases in between. The CDR3 is 11 residues long. Germline V gene sequence: CDR1 SGHDT, CDR2 YYEEEE. The CDR3 spells CASSLGDIQYF. CDR3 nucleotides: TGTGCCAGCAGCCTGGGGGACATTCAGTACTTC.

V and J are TRBV27 and TRBJ2-5; D remains ambiguous. The V gene's germline CDR1 is MNHEY and CDR2 SMNVEV (reference sequence). The CDR3 is made up of 13 amino acids. V gave up 3 bases and J gave up 5 bases, with 10 bases separating them. The CDR3 DNA reads as TGTGCCAGCAGTTTGGCTAGGTGGGAGACCCAGTACTTC. It codes for CASSLARWETQYF.

The gene calls are TRBV4-1 and TRBJ2-5; perhaps D is TRBD1 or TRBD2 (5 bases each). Gene TRBJ2-7 matches the end of the DNA better, so the J call may be wrong. The CDR3 is 15 residues long. Germline-derived CDR1 and CDR2 are MGHRA and YSYEKL. The CDR3 coding sequence is TGCGCCAGCAGCCAAAGGGACGACTCCTCCTACGAGCAGTACTTC. Translating gives CASSQRDDSSYEQYF.

This sequence joins TRBV5-6 and TRBJ2-1, with D uncertain. With 3 bases removed from V and 3 bases from J, the gap between germline ends came to 13 bases. Germline V gene data show CDR1 as SGHDT and CDR2 as YYEEEE. The CDR3 is 15 amino acids. This chain's CDR3 is CASSSGPSFYNEQFF. In DNA form, the CDR3 reads TGTGCCAGCAGCTCGGGCCCTTCCTTCTACAATGAGCAGTTCTTC. Drawing the rest from reference TRBV5-6 and TRBJ2-1, the complete variable domain is DAGVTQSPTHLIKTRGQQVTLRCSPKSGHDTVSWYQQALGQGPQFIFQYYEEEERQRGNFPDRFSGHQFPNYSSELNVNALLLGDSALYLCASSSGPSFYNEQFFGPGTRLTVL.

A single count supports this clone. This chain uses TRBV14 with TRBJ2-7; D gene uncertain. V was trimmed by 5 bases and J by 0 bases, leaving 8 bases between them. Germline lookup yields CDR1 SGHDN and CDR2 FVKESK. This CDR3 is 13 amino acids long. CDR3 nucleotides: TGTGCCAGCAGCAGGAGTTTCTCCTACGAGCAGTACTTC. Its protein product is CASSRSFSYEQYF.

Details on this clone: Other DNA sequences of this sample code for an identical CDR3. The rearrangement uses TRBV5-1 and TRBJ2-7, with a possible D match to TRBD1 (7 bases). CDR1 and CDR2 from the germline V gene are SGHRS and YFSETQ. This CDR3 is built from 15 residues. V was trimmed by 3 bases and J by 3 bases, leaving 16 bases between them. The CDR3 DNA reads TGCGCCAGCAGCTCGACCTCCCAGGGGGGCTACGAGCAGTACTTC. It translates to CASSSTSQGGYEQYF.

V gene TRBV6-1 combines with J gene TRBJ2-7; tentatively, D is TRBD1 (6 bases). Trimming took off 5 bases at V and 1 base at J, with 15 bases between the two ends. This CDR3 is built from 15 residues. From germline, CDR1 is MNHNS and CDR2 SASEGT. As DNA, the CDR3 is TGTGCCAGCAGTCCCTCCGGACAGAAGTCCTACGAGCAGTACTTC. The encoded protein is CASSPSGQKSYEQYF.

Concerning this clone itself: This same CDR3 is encoded by further DNA sequences in the sample. This chain uses TRBV5-1 with TRBJ2-7; D might be TRBD1 (5 bases). Germline V gene sequence: CDR1 SGHRS, CDR2 YFSETQ. The CDR3 loop spans 14 amino acids. V was cut by 0 bases and J by 1 base, with 8 bases left in between. The CDR3 spells CASSLGAGSYEQYF. The CDR3 nucleotides are TGCGCCAGCAGCTTGGGAGCAGGGTCCTACGAGCAGTACTTC.

The chain recombines TRBV6-5 with TRBJ2-5, with D perhaps being TRBD1 or TRBD2 (6 bases each). Germline V gene data show CDR1 as MNHEY and CDR2 as SVGAGI. This CDR3 contains 16 residues. V shed 0 bases and J shed 5 bases, with 16 bases lying between them. The CDR3 loop is CASSYSGGPSAETQYF. The CDR3 nucleotides are TGTGCCAGCAGTTACTCAGGGGGGCCCTCGGCGGAGACCCAGTACTTC.

J is TRBJ1-3 and V is TRBV27; the match to TRBD1 covers 7 bases. The V gene's germline CDR1 is MNHEY and CDR2 SMNVEV (reference sequence). J gave up 2 bases and V 5 bases, and 6 bases lay outside the gene matches. This CDR3 is built from 15 residues. The DNA for the CDR3 is TGTGCCAGCAGTCCAGAAAGGGGGCCTGGAAACACCATATATTTT. Translation gives CASSPERGPGNTIYF.

This chain's CDR3 is CASSLRRNEQYF. The CDR3 region has the DNA TGTGCCAGCAGCTTAAGGCGTAATGAGCAGTACTTC. The chain employs TRBV7-9 and TRBJ2-7; D is uncertain. Germline CDR1 and CDR2: SEHNR and FQNEAQ (reference sequence). The CDR3 spans 12 residues. The V end lost 2 bases, the J end lost 7 bases, and 9 bases lay between the germline ends.

The chain couples TRBV28 to TRBJ2-3; tentatively, D is TRBD1 (6 bases). V was clipped by 6 bases and J by 3 bases, with 13 bases between them. Germline V lookup: CDR1 MDHEN, CDR2 SYDVKM. The CDR3 consists of 14 residues. CDR3 DNA: TGTGCCAGCAGCGGGACAAGGACAACAGATACGCAGTATTTT. Amino acid sequence: CASSGTRTTDTQYF.

V usage is TRBV5-8 and J usage is TRBJ1-5; tentatively, D is TRBD1 (5 bases). Per germline, CDR1 SGHTS and CDR2 YDEGEE. V shed 0 bases and J shed 6 bases, with 13 bases lying between them. The CDR3 totals 15 residues. CDR3 DNA sequence: TGTGCCAGCAGCTTGGGACAGCGGGTGGGTCAGCCCCAGCATTTT. It encodes CASSLGQRVGQPQHF.

With respect to this clone: The sample carries other DNA sequences with the same CDR3. This sequence joins TRBV6-5 and TRBJ1-3, with 7 positions matching TRBD1. CDR3 length equals 13 residues. Per the germline V gene, CDR1 is MNHEY and CDR2 is SVGAGI. The V and J ends lost 5 bases and 2 bases, in that order; junction bases with no gene match: 0. The CDR3 loop reads CASSTGAGNTIYF. DNA for the CDR3: TGTGCCAGCAGTACAGGGGCTGGAAACACCATATATTTT.

The chain employs TRBV12-5 and TRBJ1-1; no definite D call. This CDR3 region has 12 residues. Germline CDR1 is LGHNT and CDR2 is FRNRAP. V lost 7 bases and J lost 5, with 11 bases in between. CDR3: CASALTGTEAFF. The CDR3 region has the DNA TGTGCTAGTGCCCTGACGGGTACTGAAGCTTTCTTT.